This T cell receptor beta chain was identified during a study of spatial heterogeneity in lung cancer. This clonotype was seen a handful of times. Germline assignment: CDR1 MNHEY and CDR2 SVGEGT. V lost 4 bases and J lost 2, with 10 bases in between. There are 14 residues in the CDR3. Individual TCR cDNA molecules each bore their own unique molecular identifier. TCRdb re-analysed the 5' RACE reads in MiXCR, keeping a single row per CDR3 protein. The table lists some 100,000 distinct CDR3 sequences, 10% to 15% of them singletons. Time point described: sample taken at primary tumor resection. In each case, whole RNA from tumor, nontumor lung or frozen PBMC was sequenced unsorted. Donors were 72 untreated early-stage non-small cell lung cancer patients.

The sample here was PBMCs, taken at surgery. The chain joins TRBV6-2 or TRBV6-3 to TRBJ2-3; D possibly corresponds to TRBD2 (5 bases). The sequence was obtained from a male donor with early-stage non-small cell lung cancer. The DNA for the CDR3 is TGTGCCAGCAGTTCAGGACTTTTCACAGATACGCAGTATTTT. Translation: CASSSGLFTDTQYF.